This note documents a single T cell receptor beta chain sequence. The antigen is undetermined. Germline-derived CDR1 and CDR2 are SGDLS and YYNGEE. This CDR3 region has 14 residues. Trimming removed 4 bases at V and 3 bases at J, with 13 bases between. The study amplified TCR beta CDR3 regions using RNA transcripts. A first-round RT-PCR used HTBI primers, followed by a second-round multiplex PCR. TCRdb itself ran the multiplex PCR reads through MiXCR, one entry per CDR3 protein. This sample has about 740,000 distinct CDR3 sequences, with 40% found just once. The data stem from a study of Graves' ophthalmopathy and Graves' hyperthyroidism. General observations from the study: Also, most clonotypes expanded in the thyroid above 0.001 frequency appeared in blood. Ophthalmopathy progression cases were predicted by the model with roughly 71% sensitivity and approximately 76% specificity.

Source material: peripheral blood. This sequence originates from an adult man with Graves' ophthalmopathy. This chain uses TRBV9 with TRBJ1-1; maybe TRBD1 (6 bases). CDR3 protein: CASSSRGYHTEAFF. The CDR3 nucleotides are TGTGCCAGCAGCTCCAGGGGTTACCACACTGAAGCTTTCTTT.